The entry below gives a single T cell receptor beta chain sequence along with its context. As yet, its antigen is unknown. These data belong to a study of memory CD4+ T cells and cytomegalovirus serostatus. Study-wide context: Of the healthy Belgian adults, 9 or 10 were CMV seropositive and approximately 24 seronegative.

Overall study findings and caveats: The CMV-associated TCR signature appears largely within the CD4+ memory repertoire. CD4+ memory repertoires contained about two fifths of the 164 reported CMV TCRbeta sequences.

Single viable CD3+CD4+CD8-CD45RO+ cells were sorted as the memory CD4+ T cells. CMV serostatus came from serum IgG against pp150, pp28, p38, p52. The J segment lost 3 bases and the V segment lost 3 bases, leaving 15 bases of the junction unmatched. Germline-derived CDR1 and CDR2 are SNHLY and FYNNEI. The CDR3 is 19 amino acids. Sequencing used immunoSEQ multiplex PCR; TCRdb keeps in-frame clones, though not all of them. This table has tens of thousands of clones, around 79% appearing once. This rearrangement joins TRBV2 to TRBJ2-3; 10 positions agree with TRBD1. This sequence originates from an adult in good health and CMV-seronegative. Sequencing input: memory CD4+ T cells from blood. CDR3 bases: TGTGCCAGCAGTGAGACCTCTGGGACAGGGGCTTTTGGGACAGATACGCAGTATTTT. It translates to CASSETSGTGAFGTDTQYF.